The next 24 T cell receptor beta chains were all read from a single sample in a study of TIL therapy for anti-PD-1-resistant metastatic lung cancer (dated by TCRdb to the early 2020s). Using bias-controlled multiplex PCR with the immunoSEQ v3 hsTCRB kit, the TCR beta CDR3 regions were amplified from genomic DNA. The table comes from immuneACCESS by way of TCRdb, which keeps in-frame sequences with V and J called. Part of the clones is missing from these tables; in studies checked, under half for an unresolved V gene and the rest for unknown reasons. For this sample the table gives more than 55,000 clones, of which approximately 78% were detected only once. Jointly, the top ten make up less than 3.5% of the sample. In light of the paper, this sample's time point label describes: pre-treatment sample, taken before nivolumab and TIL therapy. The input for sequencing was blood, taken at baseline. The receptors were sampled from a person between 30 and 79 years old with non-small cell lung cancer.

The chain combines TRBV30 with TRBJ2-5; tentatively, D is TRBD1 (6 bases). Germline V gene sequence: CDR1 GTSNPN, CDR2 SVGIG (reference sequence). The CDR3 loop spans 14 amino acids. V lost 2 bases to trimming and J lost 1 base, with 11 bases between them. The CDR3 nucleotides are TGTGCCTGGAGTACGAGACAGGCCCAAGAGACCCAGTACTTC. Encoded protein: CAWSTRQAQETQYF.

This clone has only a few counts. The chain is built from TRBV28 and TRBJ2-3; D not certain. This CDR3 contains 11 residues. The V end lost 8 bases, the J end lost 5 bases, and 8 bases lay between the germline ends. In germline, CDR1 is MDHEN, CDR2 SYDVKM. Here the CDR3 reads CASHKGDTQYF. CDR3 DNA sequence: TGTGCCAGCCACAAGGGAGATACGCAGTATTTT.

V usage is TRBV4-3 and J usage is TRBJ2-1; 10 bases are a match to TRBD2. The CDR3 extends over 16 amino acids. J lost 7 bases, V lost 4 bases, and 10 bases had no gene match. Germline CDR1 LGHNA, CDR2 YSLEER. This CDR3 reads CASSRGLAAKGNEQFF. CDR3 DNA: TGCGCCAGCAGCCGCGGACTAGCGGCGAAGGGGAATGAGCAGTTCTTC.

This clone has a single count. The chain combines TRBV4-3 with TRBJ2-7; 7 bases line up with TRBD2. The CDR3 is 16 residues long. Germline trimming cut 4 bases from V and 5 bases from J; bases unmatched to any gene: 14. Looked up from germline, CDR1 is LGHNA and CDR2 is YSLEER. The CDR3 loop reads CASSRGRGGSMDEQYF. CDR3 nucleotides: TGCGCCAGCAGCCGGGGGAGGGGCGGGAGTATGGACGAGCAGTACTTC.

V usage is TRBV30 and J usage is TRBJ2-6; D is unclear. V was clipped by 1 base and J by 1 base, with 2 bases between them. Germline V lookup: CDR1 GTSNPN, CDR2 SVGIG (reference sequence). This CDR3 is built from 13 residues. The chain's CDR3 is CAWSESGANVLTF. In DNA, the CDR3 is TGTGCCTGGAGTGAGTCTGGGGCCAACGTCCTGACTTTC.

V is TRBV6-5 and J is TRBJ2-7, with D possibly being TRBD1 (6 bases). Trimming stripped 2 bases from V and 3 bases from J, with 11 bases between. Germline CDR1 MNHEY, CDR2 SVGAGI. The CDR3 covers 14 residues. The CDR3 DNA sequence: TGTGCCAGCAGTTACACCTTACAGGGCTACGAGCAGTACTTC. Translation gives CASSYTLQGYEQYF.

The V call is TRBV10-3, the J call TRBJ2-7; D possibly corresponds to TRBD2 (6 bases). Trimming left V 4 bases short and J 0 bases short, with 16 bases between. This CDR3 has 16 residues. Germline CDR1 ENHRY, CDR2 SYGVKD. CDR3 region: CAISGLGGKGSYEQYF. The CDR3 DNA reads as TGTGCCATCAGTGGCCTCGGGGGTAAAGGCTCCTACGAGCAGTACTTC.

There are a few counts of this clone. This sequence joins TRBV7-9 and TRBJ1-6, with D unresolved. The V gene lost 2 bases and the J gene lost 9 bases, with 11 bases spanning the gap. CDR1 is SEHNR and CDR2 is FQNEAQ in the germline V gene (reference sequence). The CDR3 covers 14 residues. The CDR3 region has the DNA TGTGCCAGCAGCTTAAGCAGTTTTCGTTCACCCCTCCACTTT. It encodes CASSLSSFRSPLHF. The full variable domain, rest sourced from reference TRBV7-9 and TRBJ1-6, is DTGVSQNPRHKITKRGQNVTFRCDPISEHNRLYWYRQTLGQGPEFLTYFQNEAQLEKSRLLSDRFSAERPKGSFSTLEIQRTEQGDSAMYLCASSLSSFRSPLHFGNGTRLTVT.

The CDR3 loop is CASSRPQTEAFF. CDR3 sequence (DNA): TGTGCCAGCAGTCGGCCCCAGACTGAAGCTTTCTTT. V is TRBV6-2 or TRBV6-3 and J is TRBJ1-1; D unclear. Germline CDR1 is MNHEY and CDR2 is SVGEGT. Trimming shortened V by 5 bases and J by 5 bases, and 9 bases separated the two germline ends. The CDR3 loop spans 12 amino acids.

This clone was found a few times. The chain has TRBV4-2 and TRBJ2-7, with 11 bases fitting TRBD2. Germline V gene data show CDR1 as LGHNA and CDR2 as YNFKEQ. V was clipped by 4 bases and J by 3 bases; unmatched bases: 2. The CDR3 consists of 14 residues. CDR3 nucleotide sequence: TGTGCCAGCAGCCCTAGCGGGGGGTTCTACGAGCAGTACTTC. Translation: CASSPSGGFYEQYF.

The chain joins TRBV18 to TRBJ2-3; the D is unclear. Trimming removed 3 bases from V and 4 bases from J, with 14 bases in between. The CDR3 runs to 15 residues. Germline CDR1 is KGHSH and CDR2 is LQKENI. CDR3 sequence (DNA): TGTGCCAGCTCACCGGCCGAACCCATACCAGATACGCAGTATTTT. It encodes CASSPAEPIPDTQYF. Supplemented by reference TRBV18 and TRBJ2-3, the full variable domain reads NAGVMQNPRHLVRRRGQEARLRCSPMKGHSHVYWYRQLPEEGLKFMVYLQKENIIDESGMPKERFSAEFPKEGPSILRIQQVVRGDSAAYFCASSPAEPIPDTQYFGPGTRLTVL.

As for this clone: The same CDR3 also results from other DNA sequences found in this sample. The V gene is TRBV6-2 or TRBV6-3, the J gene TRBJ2-3; no reliable D call. In germline, CDR1 is MNHEY, CDR2 SVGEGT. The ends were cut back, 0 bases at V and 6 bases at J, with 4 bases in the middle. This CDR3 is 12 amino acids long. The CDR3 here is CASSYSKDTQYF. CDR3 DNA: TGTGCCAGCAGTTACTCCAAGGATACGCAGTATTTT.

The chain recombines TRBV10-2 with TRBJ2-7, with D possibly TRBD2 on 5 matching bases. Trimming left V 3 bases short and J 7 bases short, with 7 bases between. The germline CDR1 and CDR2 sequences are WSHSY and SAAADI. This CDR3 region has 11 residues. CDR3 in DNA: TGCGCCAGCAGTGACAGAGGGGAGCAGTACTTC. Protein sequence: CASSDRGEQYF.

This clone occurred a few times. This chain links TRBV6-2 or TRBV6-3 with TRBJ1-1; D is unresolved. Trimming pared 6 bases from V and 5 bases from J, leaving 10 bases between. Germline V gene lookup returns CDR1 MNHEY and CDR2 SVGEGT. This CDR3 has 12 amino acids. This CDR3 reads CASSRSGTEAFF. The CDR3 nucleotides read TGTGCCAGCAGCCGCAGCGGGACTGAAGCTTTCTTT.

The rearrangement uses TRBV5-1 and TRBJ1-1; no firm D call. The germline V gene encodes CDR1 SGHRS and CDR2 YFSETQ. V was cut by 0 bases and J by 2 bases, with 5 bases left in between. CDR3 length: 13 residues. The CDR3 sequence is CASSLDSNTEAFF. The CDR3 DNA follows: TGCGCCAGCAGCTTGGACTCAAACACTGAAGCTTTCTTT.

This sequence joins TRBV6-5 and TRBJ1-5; D perhaps matches TRBD1 (5 bases). Trimming removed 11 bases from V and 2 bases from J, with 10 bases in between. The CDR3 is 12 residues long. CDR1 is MNHEY, CDR2 SVGAGI, per germline. The CDR3 DNA is TGTGCCGCGGGGGGGGGCAATCAGCCCCAGCATTTT. Its translation is CAAGGGNQPQHF.

This clone was detected only once. The chain links TRBV6-5 to TRBJ2-7; 8 bases are shared with TRBD2. The CDR3 has 14 amino acids. Germline CDR1 reads MNHEY; CDR2 reads SVGAGI. Trimming took 10 bases from V and 3 from J; bases not matched to a gene: 11. CDR3 coding DNA: TGTGCCACCCACCCCGGACTAGCAGGCTACGAGCAGTACTTC. Protein sequence: CATHPGLAGYEQYF.

The chain combines TRBV30 with TRBJ1-6, with D unresolved. Germline assignment: CDR1 GTSNPN and CDR2 SVGIG (reference sequence). V was pared by 0 bases and J by 7 bases, with 10 bases between. The CDR3 has 14 amino acids. CDR3 residues: CAWSVGTGNSPLHF. The DNA for the CDR3 is TGTGCCTGGAGTGTAGGCACGGGGAATTCACCCCTCCACTTT.

This rearrangement joins TRBV7-2 to TRBJ2-1; 8 bases are a match to TRBD2. There are 14 residues in the CDR3. The V and J ends lost 4 bases and 4 bases, in that order; junction bases with no gene match: 3. Per the germline V gene, CDR1 is SGHTA and CDR2 is FQGNSA. The CDR3 spells CASSSGLEYNEQFF. The CDR3 DNA reads as TGTGCCAGCAGCTCGGGACTAGAGTACAATGAGCAGTTCTTC.

The chain has TRBV7-2 and TRBJ2-3; 7 nucleotides line up with TRBD2. The CDR3 runs 14 residues. CDR1 and CDR2 from the germline V gene are SGHTA and FQGNSA. Losses at the gene ends were 2 bases for V and 6 bases for J; bases not matched to a gene: 5. In nucleotides, the CDR3 is TGTGCCAGCAGCTTAATGGCGGGAGAGGATACGCAGTATTTT. It yields the protein CASSLMAGEDTQYF.

The J gene is TRBJ1-5, the V gene TRBV21-1; the DNA was not used to check the table's D call, TRBD1. TRBV21-1 is a documented pseudogene. The CDR3 runs to 15 residues. Written as DNA, the CDR3 is TGTGCCAGCAGCAAAGTAACAGGGGGAAATCAGCCCCAGCATTTT. Protein: CASSKVTGGNQPQHF.

The V call is TRBV28, the J call TRBJ1-2; TRBD1 is a possible D gene (5 bases). Per germline, CDR1 MDHEN and CDR2 SYDVKM. CDR3 length: 12 residues. The V and J ends lost 6 bases and 8 bases respectively, with 13 bases between them. The CDR3 region has the DNA TGTGCCAGCAGCCAGCAGGGTTGGGGCTACACCTTC. It is translated as CASSQQGWGYTF.

This clone was seen just once. The chain is built from TRBV28 and TRBJ1-5; D is unresolved. Germline-derived CDR1 and CDR2 are MDHEN and SYDVKM. The CDR3 length is 14 residues. Trimming pared 7 bases from V and 6 bases from J, leaving 16 bases between. CDR3 sequence reads: CASTRGGGSQPQHF. CDR3 nucleotide sequence: TGTGCCAGCACCCGAGGCGGAGGGAGTCAGCCCCAGCATTTT.

V usage is TRBV6-2 or TRBV6-3 and J usage is TRBJ1-4, with no clear D. The germline V gene has CDR1 MNHEY and CDR2 SVGEGT. The germline V and J ends were trimmed by 5 bases and 7 bases, with 17 bases remaining between them. This CDR3 is built from 15 residues. In nucleotides, the CDR3 is TGTGCCAGCAGTGACCAGACCGGAGGTACTGAAAAACTGTTTTTT. Encoded protein: CASSDQTGGTEKLFF.